This T cell receptor beta chain was captured by sequencing in a study of blood T cell repertoires in COVID-19. Overall study: Both acute and convalescent COVID-19 samples were obtained from the United States, Italy and Spain. From T cells, B-cell-depleted T cells, or PBMCs came the material, which was cDNA or gDNA.

CDR1 and CDR2 from the germline V gene are MNHEY and SMNVEV (reference sequence). This CDR3 region has 15 residues. V gave up 3 bases and J gave up 0 bases, with 9 bases separating them. This clone is large in the sample. In the source study's methods: Reference gene primer amplification yielded estimated nucleated cell counts. TCRdb's table, derived via immunoSEQ multiplex PCR, lists solely in-frame clones and lacks some. V and J calls and clone size follow that table, whereas D and trimming were derived from the DNA. The sample holds about 13,000 clones, around 74% seen once. This sequence joins TRBV27 and TRBJ2-4; a possible D gene is TRBD1 (5 bases). Sequenced input: peripheral blood. The TCR sequence derives from a woman of 80 years or more with acute or convalescent COVID-19. This CDR3 is CASSFGQGAKNIQYF. DNA for the CDR3: TGTGCCAGCAGTTTCGGTCAGGGAGCCAAAAACATTCAGTACTTC.